This is a list of T cell receptor beta chains from one sample in a study of T cells in Graves' hyperthyroidism and ophthalmopathy. TCRdb reprocessed the multiplex PCR reads with MiXCR, giving one entry per CDR3 protein. The data hold around 690,000 distinct CDR3 sequences, with around 21% observed a single time. The sample comprised blood. The source is a man under 40 with Graves' ophthalmopathy. The CDR3 runs from the conserved cysteine through the conserved F or W. The D gene is left open where the match is weak. Clone size is given for some rows only: seen once, a few or many times, or a class if the clone is expanded.

d_call: .
v_call: TRBV11-2
clone_size: many
j_call: TRBJ2-7
cdr3_nt: TGTGCCAGCAGCTCCTCACCGACAGACGAGCAGTACTTC
cdr3_aa: CASSSSPTDEQYF

d_call: TRBD2
v_call: TRBV11-2
clone_size: many
j_call: TRBJ2-4
cdr3_nt: TGTGCCAGCAGCAATAGGGAGGGCCTCGGAAACATTCAGTACTTC
cdr3_aa: CASSNREGLGNIQYF

d_call: .
v_call: TRBV12-3/TRBV12-4
clone_size: few
j_call: TRBJ2-3
cdr3_nt: TGTGCCAGCAGTCTACCCCAGGGGGAGGGGGGCACAGATACGCAGTATTTT
cdr3_aa: CASSLPQGEGGTDTQYF

d_call: .
v_call: TRBV9
clone_size: .
j_call: TRBJ2-3
cdr3_nt: TGTGCCAGCAGCGAACACAGTCGGGGGCCCACAGATACGCAGTATTTT
cdr3_aa: CASSEHSRGPTDTQYF

d_call: TRBD1
v_call: TRBV20-1
clone_size: .
j_call: TRBJ1-4
cdr3_nt: TGCAGTGCTACACAGGGGGCGGGTGAAGAAAAACTGTTTTTT
cdr3_aa: CSATQGAGEEKLFF

d_call: TRBD1
v_call: TRBV9
clone_size: .
j_call: TRBJ2-7
cdr3_nt: TGTGCCAGCAGCGTAGCGGGGACAGGGCCCTACGAGCAGTACTTC
cdr3_aa: CASSVAGTGPYEQYF

d_call: .
v_call: TRBV3-1
clone_size: many
j_call: TRBJ1-1
cdr3_nt: TGTGCCAGCAGCCACGACCCCGACACTGAAGCTTTCTTT
cdr3_aa: CASSHDPDTEAFF

d_call: TRBD2
v_call: TRBV20-1
clone_size: few
j_call: TRBJ2-1
cdr3_nt: TGCAGTGCCGCTGGACTAGCGGGAGTATTCGATGAGCAGTTCTTC
cdr3_aa: CSAAGLAGVFDEQFF

d_call: .
v_call: TRBV20-1
clone_size: many
j_call: TRBJ2-1
cdr3_nt: TGCAGTGCTAGAGATGCGGGCACTGCTGGCGATGAGCAGTTCTTC
cdr3_aa: CSARDAGTAGDEQFF

d_call: .
v_call: TRBV15
clone_size: .
j_call: TRBJ2-7
cdr3_nt: TGTGCCACCAGCAGCGGAACTCGCCGGTCCTACGAGCAGTACTTC
cdr3_aa: CATSSGTRRSYEQYF

d_call: .
v_call: TRBV11-2
clone_size: many
j_call: TRBJ1-2
cdr3_nt: TGTGCCAGCAGCTTAACCGCGCAGGTTGCTCACAATGGCTACACCTTC
cdr3_aa: CASSLTAQVAHNGYTF

d_call: .
v_call: TRBV20-1
clone_size: many
j_call: TRBJ2-1
cdr3_nt: TGCAGTGCTAGTAGGAACAGGGACTCCTACAATGAGCAGTTCTTC
cdr3_aa: CSASRNRDSYNEQFF

d_call: .
v_call: TRBV24-1
clone_size: .
j_call: TRBJ2-3
cdr3_nt: TGTGCCACCAGTGATCTTATAACAGATACGCAGTATTTT
cdr3_aa: CATSDLITDTQYF

d_call: .
v_call: TRBV7-3
clone_size: few
j_call: TRBJ2-1
cdr3_nt: TGTGCCAGCAGCTTAAGGGCCAGGGCAAACTACAATGAGCAGTTCTTC
cdr3_aa: CASSLRARANYNEQFF

d_call: .
v_call: TRBV7-9
clone_size: few
j_call: TRBJ2-3
cdr3_nt: TGTGCCAGCAGCTTAGAACATTACACAGATACGCAGTATTTT
cdr3_aa: CASSLEHYTDTQYF

d_call: TRBD1
v_call: TRBV19
clone_size: few
j_call: TRBJ1-1
cdr3_nt: TGTGCCAGTACGACAGGGGATTTAGGGAACACTGAAGCTTTCTTT
cdr3_aa: CASTTGDLGNTEAFF

d_call: .
v_call: TRBV4-1
clone_size: few
j_call: TRBJ2-3
cdr3_nt: TGCGCCAGCAGCCAAGTCCTCAAGGGGACAGATACGCAGTATTTT
cdr3_aa: CASSQVLKGTDTQYF

d_call: .
v_call: TRBV5-6
clone_size: .
j_call: TRBJ2-1
cdr3_nt: TGTGCCAGCAGCATTGGGCGGGGTTACAATGAGCAGTTCTTC
cdr3_aa: CASSIGRGYNEQFF

d_call: .
v_call: TRBV6-1
clone_size: .
j_call: TRBJ2-3
cdr3_nt: TGTGCCAGCAGTGCACACCGGTCGGATACGCAGTATTTT
cdr3_aa: CASSAHRSDTQYF

d_call: .
v_call: TRBV28
clone_size: many
j_call: TRBJ1-1
cdr3_nt: TGTGCCAGCAGTTTTGGGGGTTCTGAAGCTTTCTTT
cdr3_aa: CASSFGGSEAFF

d_call: .
v_call: TRBV29-1
clone_size: .
j_call: TRBJ1-1
cdr3_nt: TGCAGCTCCGCGAAAGGTGGGTTGGGCACTGAAGCTTTCTTT
cdr3_aa: CSSAKGGLGTEAFF

d_call: TRBD1
v_call: TRBV3-1
clone_size: few
j_call: TRBJ2-7
cdr3_nt: TGTGCCAGCAGCCAAGGGGACAGGGCATACGAGCAGTACTTC
cdr3_aa: CASSQGDRAYEQYF

d_call: .
v_call: TRBV12-3/TRBV12-4
clone_size: few
j_call: TRBJ2-7
cdr3_nt: TGTGCCAGCAGTTTAGAACAGGTTAGCGAGCAGTACTTC
cdr3_aa: CASSLEQVSEQYF

d_call: TRBD1
v_call: TRBV19
clone_size: few
j_call: TRBJ2-7
cdr3_nt: TGTGCCAGTAGTAGCGCGGGACAGGAAACCTACGAGCAGTACTTC
cdr3_aa: CASSSAGQETYEQYF

d_call: .
v_call: TRBV5-1
clone_size: few
j_call: TRBJ2-7
cdr3_nt: TGCGCCAGCAGCTCGCGGCAGAAATCCTACGAGCAGTACTTC
cdr3_aa: CASSSRQKSYEQYF

d_call: TRBD1
v_call: TRBV15
clone_size: many
j_call: TRBJ1-1
cdr3_nt: TGTGCCACCAGCAGAGACAGGGGGGCCGGTGAAGCTTTCTTT
cdr3_aa: CATSRDRGAGEAFF

d_call: TRBD2
v_call: TRBV28
clone_size: few
j_call: TRBJ2-2
cdr3_nt: TGTGCCAGCAGCGTCCTCCGGGGACTAGCGTCGTTGGAGCTGTTTTTT
cdr3_aa: CASSVLRGLASLELFF

d_call: .
v_call: TRBV7-6
clone_size: many
j_call: TRBJ2-2
cdr3_nt: TGTGCCAGCAGCTTGGGGGGCGGGACGAACACCGGGGAGCTGTTTTTT
cdr3_aa: CASSLGGGTNTGELFF

d_call: .
v_call: TRBV18
clone_size: many
j_call: TRBJ2-3
cdr3_nt: TGTGCCAGCTCACCATCAAGCACTAGCACAGATACGCAGTATTTT
cdr3_aa: CASSPSSTSTDTQYF

d_call: .
v_call: TRBV24-1
clone_size: .
j_call: TRBJ2-1
cdr3_nt: TGTGCCACCAGTGATTTGGGAGATTCTGAGCAGTTCTTC
cdr3_aa: CATSDLGDSEQFF

d_call: TRBD2
v_call: TRBV6-1
clone_size: few
j_call: TRBJ2-3
cdr3_nt: TGTGCCAGCAGTGCGACTAGCGGGATAGATACGCAGTATTTT
cdr3_aa: CASSATSGIDTQYF

d_call: .
v_call: TRBV6-1
clone_size: .
j_call: TRBJ1-5
cdr3_nt: TGTGCCAGCAGTGAAGGATCTAGCAATCAGCCCCAGCATTTT
cdr3_aa: CASSEGSSNQPQHF

d_call: .
v_call: TRBV30
clone_size: few
j_call: TRBJ2-7
cdr3_nt: TGTGCCTGGAGTGTACCTGTGGGAAGCTACGAGCAGTACTTC
cdr3_aa: CAWSVPVGSYEQYF

d_call: TRBD2
v_call: TRBV28
clone_size: many
j_call: TRBJ2-3
cdr3_nt: TGTGCCAGCAGGCCTAGCGGGAGGGCCTTGACAGATACGCAGTATTTT
cdr3_aa: CASRPSGRALTDTQYF

d_call: .
v_call: TRBV6-1
clone_size: .
j_call: TRBJ2-3
cdr3_nt: TGTGCCAGCAGTGAAGCCAGCACAGATACGCAGTATTTT
cdr3_aa: CASSEASTDTQYF

d_call: .
v_call: TRBV3-1
clone_size: .
j_call: TRBJ2-2
cdr3_nt: TGTGCCAGCAGCCAAAGGTCTAGTCCGAGCACCGGGGAGCTGTTTTTT
cdr3_aa: CASSQRSSPSTGELFF

d_call: TRBD2
v_call: TRBV7-8
clone_size: .
j_call: TRBJ2-5
cdr3_nt: TGTGCCAGCAGCTTAGCGACAGCGGGATGGACCCAGTACTTC
cdr3_aa: CASSLATAGWTQYF

d_call: TRBD1
v_call: TRBV4-1
clone_size: .
j_call: TRBJ1-2
cdr3_nt: TGCGCCAGCGGTGACAGGGCCTATGGCTACACCTTC
cdr3_aa: CASGDRAYGYTF

d_call: TRBD2
v_call: TRBV2
clone_size: many
j_call: TRBJ2-3
cdr3_nt: TGTGCCAGCAGTGGGGGGACTAGCGGTAGTAGCACAGATACGCAGTATTTT
cdr3_aa: CASSGGTSGSSTDTQYF

d_call: TRBD1
v_call: TRBV5-6
clone_size: .
j_call: TRBJ1-1
cdr3_nt: TGTGCCAGCAGCGCGATGCAGGGGGTCGCTTTCTTT
cdr3_aa: CASSAMQGVAFF

d_call: TRBD2
v_call: TRBV6-2/TRBV6-3
clone_size: .
j_call: TRBJ2-2
cdr3_nt: TGTGCCAGCAGACAGAGCGGGAGGGCCGGGGACACCGGGGAGCTGTTTTTT
cdr3_aa: CASRQSGRAGDTGELFF

d_call: .
v_call: TRBV28
clone_size: many
j_call: TRBJ2-3
cdr3_nt: TGTGCCAGCAGTTTACCAACAGAGCTCACAGATACGCAGTATTTT
cdr3_aa: CASSLPTELTDTQYF

d_call: TRBD1
v_call: TRBV18
clone_size: .
j_call: TRBJ2-1
cdr3_nt: TGTGCCAGCAGCCCCCGACAGGGGACGTACAATGAGCAGTTCTTC
cdr3_aa: CASSPRQGTYNEQFF